The present T cell receptor (beta chain) was sequenced within a study of identical twins. Via MiXCR, TCRdb re-called the 5' RACE reads, giving one row per CDR3 protein. In the table there are around 1.7 million distinct CDR3 sequences, 25% to 35% of which are singletons. Germline V gene lookup returns CDR1 DFQATT and CDR2 SNEGSKA (reference sequence). There are 15 residues in the CDR3. Each donor (without exception) was a healthy Caucasian. This receptor was taken from a newborn girl in good health. This chain uses TRBV20-1 with TRBJ2-4; TRBD2 matches at 11 bases. Near its end, the DNA agrees better with TRBJ2-5, so the J call may be wrong. Source material: cord blood. In DNA, the CDR3 is TGCAGTGCTACTACGACTAGCGGGGACTTGGAGACCCAGTACTTC. It codes for CSATTTSGDLETQYF.